This T cell receptor beta chain was found in a study of CD8+CD57+ T cells in acquired aplastic anemia. The wider study: Across the sorted CD4+ and CD8+ cells, DNA amounts averaged roughly 3.5 ug.

Study-wide points: Patients were compared with controls for CD8+ Simpson's diversity, and no significant difference emerged.

Only patients with CD8+CD57+ cell expansion on flow cytometry were chosen for sequencing. Patients had not yet gotten any therapy when their blood was taken for sampling. In this sample, this clonotype turned up many times. Its antigen is unidentified. According to the study, genomic DNA was the template for TCR beta VDJ and CDR3 profiling. MiXCR was run by TCRdb on the reads, yielding one entry per CDR3 protein. Here the sample spans hundreds of thousands of distinct CDR3 sequences, about a third being singletons. The germline gives CDR1 SQVTM, CDR2 ANQGSEA. The CDR3 runs 18 residues. Germline trimming cut 2 bases from V and 0 bases from J; bases unmatched to any gene: 8.

Material: sorted CD4+, CD8+, or CD8+CD57+ T cells (not recorded which) from PBMCs. The receptor comes from a human donor with aplastic anemia. The genes are TRBV29-1 and TRBJ2-6, with TRBD2 identical over 9 bases. The CDR3 loop is CSVERASGTTSGANVLTF. CDR3 coding DNA: TGCAGCGTTGAAAGGGCTAGCGGGACTACCTCTGGGGCCAACGTCCTGACTTTC.